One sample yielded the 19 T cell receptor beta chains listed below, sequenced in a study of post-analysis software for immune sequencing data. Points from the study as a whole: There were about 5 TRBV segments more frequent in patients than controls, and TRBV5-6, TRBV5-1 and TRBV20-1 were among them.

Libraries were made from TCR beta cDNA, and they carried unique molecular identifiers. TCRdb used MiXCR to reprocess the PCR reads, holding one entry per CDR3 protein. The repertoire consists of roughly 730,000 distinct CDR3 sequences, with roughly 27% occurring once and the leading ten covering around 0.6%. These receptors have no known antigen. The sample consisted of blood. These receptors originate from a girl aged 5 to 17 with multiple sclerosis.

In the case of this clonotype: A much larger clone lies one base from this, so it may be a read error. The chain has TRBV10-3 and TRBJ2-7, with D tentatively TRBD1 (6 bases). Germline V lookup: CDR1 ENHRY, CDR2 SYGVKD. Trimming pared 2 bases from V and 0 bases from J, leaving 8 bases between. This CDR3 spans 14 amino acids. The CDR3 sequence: CAISETGSSYEQYF. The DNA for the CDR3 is TGTGCCATCAGTGAGACAGGGAGCTCCTACGAGCAGTACTTC.

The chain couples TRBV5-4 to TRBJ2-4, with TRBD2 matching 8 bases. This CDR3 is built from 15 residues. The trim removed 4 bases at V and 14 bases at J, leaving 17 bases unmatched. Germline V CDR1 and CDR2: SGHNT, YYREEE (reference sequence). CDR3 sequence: CASSGVAGPDMTKYF. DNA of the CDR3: TGTGCCAGCAGCGGGGTAGCGGGACCAGACATGACTAAGTACTTC.

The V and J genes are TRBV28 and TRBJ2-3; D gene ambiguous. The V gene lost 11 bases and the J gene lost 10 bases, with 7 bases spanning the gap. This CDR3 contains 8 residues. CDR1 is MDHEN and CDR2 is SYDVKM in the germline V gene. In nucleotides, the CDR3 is TGTGCCGGGCGAGCGCAGTATTTT. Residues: CAGRAQYF.

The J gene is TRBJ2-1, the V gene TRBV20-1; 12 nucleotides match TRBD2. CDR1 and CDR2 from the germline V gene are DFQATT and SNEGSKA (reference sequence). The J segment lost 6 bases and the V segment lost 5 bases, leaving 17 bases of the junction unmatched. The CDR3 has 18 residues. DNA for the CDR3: TGCAGTGCTCCTTTAATACTAGCGGGGGGCATATACTTCAATGAGCAGTTCTTC. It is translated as CSAPLILAGGIYFNEQFF.

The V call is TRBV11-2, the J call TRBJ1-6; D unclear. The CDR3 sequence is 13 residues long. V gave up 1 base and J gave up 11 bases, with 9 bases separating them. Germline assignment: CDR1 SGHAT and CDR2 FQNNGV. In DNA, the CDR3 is TGTGCCAGCAGCTTAGGAGTCGGTCCACCCCTCCACTTT. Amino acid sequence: CASSLGVGPPLHF.

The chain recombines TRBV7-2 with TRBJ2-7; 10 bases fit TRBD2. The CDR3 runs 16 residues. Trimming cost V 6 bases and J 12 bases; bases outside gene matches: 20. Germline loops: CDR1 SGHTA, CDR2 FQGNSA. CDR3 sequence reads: CASRTTLAGGGETRYF. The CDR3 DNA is TGTGCCAGCAGGACCACCTTAGCGGGAGGAGGGGAGACCCGGTACTTC.

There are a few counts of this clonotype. This CDR3 reads CASSLTTGNSPLHF. CDR3 coding DNA: TGTGCCAGCAGTCTGACGACAGGGAATTCACCCCTCCACTTT. The chain joins TRBV28 to TRBJ1-6; 7 nucleotides align to TRBD1. Germline CDR1 and CDR2: MDHEN and SYDVKM. This CDR3 is 14 amino acids long. J lost 7 bases, V lost 5 bases, and 5 bases had no gene match.

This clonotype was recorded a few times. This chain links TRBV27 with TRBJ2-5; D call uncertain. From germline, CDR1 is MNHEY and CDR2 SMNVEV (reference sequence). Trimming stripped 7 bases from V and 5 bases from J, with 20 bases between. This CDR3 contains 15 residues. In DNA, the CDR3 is TGTGCCAGCAAATCTGACGGCAGCCCCCGGGAGACCCAGTACTTC. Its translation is CASKSDGSPRETQYF.

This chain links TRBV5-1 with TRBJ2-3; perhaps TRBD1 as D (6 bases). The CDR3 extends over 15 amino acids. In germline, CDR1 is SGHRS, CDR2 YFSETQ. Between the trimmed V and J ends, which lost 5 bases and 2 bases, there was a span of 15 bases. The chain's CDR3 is CASRLRQAYTDTQYF. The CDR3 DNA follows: TGCGCCAGCAGGCTCCGACAGGCATACACAGATACGCAGTATTTT.

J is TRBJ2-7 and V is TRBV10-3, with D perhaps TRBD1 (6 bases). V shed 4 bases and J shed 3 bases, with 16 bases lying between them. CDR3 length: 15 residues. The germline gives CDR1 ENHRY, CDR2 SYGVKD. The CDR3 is CAISGGLRAFYEQYF. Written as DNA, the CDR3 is TGTGCCATCAGTGGGGGGCTCAGGGCCTTCTACGAGCAGTACTTC.

The CDR3 DNA sequence: TGTGCCAGCAGTCCTCAACCGGAACAGGTCGAAAAAGGGGATGAGCAGTTCTTC. This codes for CASSPQPEQVEKGDEQFF. This chain links TRBV2 with TRBJ2-1, with D tentatively TRBD1 (5 bases). This CDR3 spans 18 amino acids. The V gene lost 5 bases and the J gene lost 8 bases, with 28 bases spanning the gap. Germline V gene data show CDR1 as SNHLY and CDR2 as FYNNEI.

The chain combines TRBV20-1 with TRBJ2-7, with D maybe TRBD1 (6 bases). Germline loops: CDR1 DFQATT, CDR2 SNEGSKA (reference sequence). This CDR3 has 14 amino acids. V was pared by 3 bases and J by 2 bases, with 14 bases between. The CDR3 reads CSASVPGGAYEQYF. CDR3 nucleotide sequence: TGCAGTGCTAGTGTCCCTGGGGGCGCCTACGAGCAGTACTTC.

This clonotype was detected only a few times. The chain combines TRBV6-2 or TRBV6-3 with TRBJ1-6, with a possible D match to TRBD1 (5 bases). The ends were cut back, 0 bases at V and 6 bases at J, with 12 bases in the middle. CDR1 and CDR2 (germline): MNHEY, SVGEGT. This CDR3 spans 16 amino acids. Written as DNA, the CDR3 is TGTGCCAGCAGTTACTCGCAGGGAGCGATTAATTCACCCCTCCACTTT. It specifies CASSYSQGAINSPLHF.

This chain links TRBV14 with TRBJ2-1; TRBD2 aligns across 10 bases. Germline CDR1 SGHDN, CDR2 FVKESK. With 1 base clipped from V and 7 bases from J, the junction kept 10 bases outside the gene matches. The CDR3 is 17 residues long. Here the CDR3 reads CASSQVKREGRMNEQFF. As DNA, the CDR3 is TGTGCCAGCAGCCAAGTAAAGCGGGAGGGCCGGATGAATGAGCAGTTCTTC.

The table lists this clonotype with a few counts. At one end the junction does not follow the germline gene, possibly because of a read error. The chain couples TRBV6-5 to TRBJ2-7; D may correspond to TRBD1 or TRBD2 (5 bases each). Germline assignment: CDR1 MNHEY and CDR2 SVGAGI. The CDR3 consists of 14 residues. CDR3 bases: TGTGCCAGCAGGGCCGGGGCGGCGGCCTACGGGCAGTACTTC. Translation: CASRAGAAAYGQYF.

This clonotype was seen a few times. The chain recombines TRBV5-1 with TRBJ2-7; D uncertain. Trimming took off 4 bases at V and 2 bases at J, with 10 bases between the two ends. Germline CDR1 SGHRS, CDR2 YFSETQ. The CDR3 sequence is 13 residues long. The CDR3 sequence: CASSPPLPYEQYF. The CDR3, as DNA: TGCGCCAGCAGCCCCCCCTTACCCTACGAGCAGTACTTC.

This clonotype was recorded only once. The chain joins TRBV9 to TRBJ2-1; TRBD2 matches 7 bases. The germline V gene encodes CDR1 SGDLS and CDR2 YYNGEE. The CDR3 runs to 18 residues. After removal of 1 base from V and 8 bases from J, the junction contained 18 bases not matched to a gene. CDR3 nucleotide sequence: TGTGCCAGCAGCGTAAGCCCTGACCGGGCGGGAGATATAGATGAGCAGTTCTTC. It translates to CASSVSPDRAGDIDEQFF.

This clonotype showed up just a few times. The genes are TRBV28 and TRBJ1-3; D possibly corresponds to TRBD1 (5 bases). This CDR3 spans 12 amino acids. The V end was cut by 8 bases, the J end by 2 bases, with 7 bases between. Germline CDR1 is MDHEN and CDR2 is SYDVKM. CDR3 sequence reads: CASQGAGNTIYF. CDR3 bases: TGTGCCAGCCAGGGTGCTGGAAACACCATATATTTT. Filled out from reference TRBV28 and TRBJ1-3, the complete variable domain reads DVKVTQSSRYLVKRTGEKVFLECVQDMDHENMFWYRQDPGLGLRLIYFSYDVKMKEKGDIPEGYSVSREKKERFSLILESASTNQTSMYLCASQGAGNTIYFGEGSWLTVV.

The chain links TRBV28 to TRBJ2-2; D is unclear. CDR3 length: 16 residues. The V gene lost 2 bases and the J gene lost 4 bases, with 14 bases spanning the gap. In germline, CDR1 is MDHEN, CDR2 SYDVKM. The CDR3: CASSLSYLRGTGELFF. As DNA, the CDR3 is TGTGCCAGCAGTTTAAGTTATCTTAGAGGCACCGGGGAGCTGTTTTTT.